The 13 T cell receptor beta chains listed next were all sequenced from one sample in a study of CD8 T cells in Susac syndrome. An amount of RNA that ranged from roughly 0.45 to 1 ug was reverse transcribed with random hexamers. TCRdb redid the calling of the immunoSEQ multiplex PCR reads with MiXCR, one entry per CDR3 protein. Of 150,000 to 200,000 distinct CDR3 sequences listed, about 95% are singletons. The sequencing sample was made of CD4+ T cells from PBMCs. The receptors come from a human donor in good health.

The J gene is TRBJ2-7, the V gene TRBV7-2; 8 positions agree with TRBD1. There are 13 residues in the CDR3. V was clipped by 5 bases and J by 5 bases; unmatched bases: 5. CDR1 and CDR2 from the germline V gene are SGHTA and FQGNSA. The CDR3 bases are TGTGCCAGCAGCCCGGACAGGGACCACGAGCAGTACTTC. Protein sequence: CASSPDRDHEQYF.

This sequence joins TRBV19 and TRBJ2-1; TRBD1 agrees at 11 bases. The germline CDR1 and CDR2 sequences are LNHDA and SQIVND (reference sequence). This CDR3 region has 15 residues. The J segment lost 8 bases and the V segment lost 3 bases, leaving 6 bases of the junction unmatched. CDR3 protein: CASSIRGQGADEQFF. The CDR3 DNA is TGTGCCAGTAGTATTCGAGGACAGGGGGCCGATGAGCAGTTCTTC.

This clonotype was seen only once. The gene calls are TRBV7-2 and TRBJ1-1; D is unclear. Trimming removed 4 bases at V and 6 bases at J, with 12 bases between. The germline V gene encodes CDR1 SGHTA and CDR2 FQGNSA. This CDR3 spans 13 amino acids. CDR3 nucleotide sequence: TGTGCCAGCAGCTACCCACCGCCGCCTGAAGCTTTCTTT. This encodes CASSYPPPPEAFF. Full variable domain (missing parts from reference TRBV7-2 and TRBJ1-1): GAGVSQSPSNKVTEKGKDVELRCDPISGHTALYWYRQSLGQGLEFLIYFQGNSAPDKSGLPSDRFSAERTGGSVSTLTIQRTQQEDSAVYLCASSYPPPPEAFFGQGTRLTVV.

The V gene is TRBV20-1, the J gene TRBJ1-2, with 9 nucleotides matching TRBD1. The J segment lost 8 bases and the V segment lost 1 base, leaving 5 bases of the junction unmatched. Germline V lookup: CDR1 DFQATT, CDR2 SNEGSKA (reference sequence). The CDR3 has 13 amino acids. The CDR3 loop reads CSARARTGVGYTF. The DNA of the CDR3 is TGCAGTGCTAGAGCCCGGACAGGGGTCGGCTACACCTTC.

The chain recombines TRBV5-1 with TRBJ2-6; D gene unclear. The V and J ends lost 6 bases and 4 bases respectively, with 20 bases between them. From germline, CDR1 is SGHRS and CDR2 YFSETQ. This CDR3 is built from 17 residues. The CDR3 bases are TGCGCCAGCATGCCCCAGGCTCTAGGCTCCGGGGCCAACGTCCTGACTTTC. Translating it yields CASMPQALGSGANVLTF.

This rearrangement joins TRBV3-1 to TRBJ2-7; 10 bases are a match to TRBD2. The germline gives CDR1 LGHDT, CDR2 YNNKEL (reference sequence). The trim removed 2 bases at V and 4 bases at J, leaving 11 bases unmatched. The CDR3 totals 17 residues. CDR3 sequence reads: CASSQTPSGGRGYEQYF. CDR3 sequence (DNA): TGTGCCAGCAGCCAAACGCCTAGCGGGGGCCGCGGGTACGAGCAGTACTTC.

V usage is TRBV19 and J usage is TRBJ2-1; 10 nucleotides agree with TRBD1. There are 18 residues in the CDR3. Germline CDR1 reads LNHDA; CDR2 reads SQIVND (reference sequence). Trimming at V came to 2 bases and at J to 10 bases, leaving 17 bases not matched to a gene. The CDR3 nucleotides are TGTGCCAGTAGTATACTCTCCGGGACAGGGGCCCCGTTGAGGGAGCAGTTCTTC. It translates to CASSILSGTGAPLREQFF.

The rearrangement uses TRBV7-9 and TRBJ1-1; D is possibly TRBD1 (5 bases). V gave up 8 bases and J gave up 0 bases, with 13 bases separating them. The CDR3 contains 14 residues. CDR1 SEHNR and CDR2 FQNEAQ come from the germline V gene (reference sequence). The CDR3 spells CASERGWMNTEAFF. The CDR3 DNA is TGTGCCAGCGAGAGGGGCTGGATGAACACTGAAGCTTTCTTT.

The chain joins TRBV7-2 to TRBJ2-1; 9 bases align to TRBD2. V was clipped by 2 bases and J by 9 bases; unmatched bases: 11. The CDR3 is made up of 16 amino acids. Germline V gene sequence: CDR1 SGHTA, CDR2 FQGNSA. In DNA form, the CDR3 reads TGTGCCAGCAGCTTATTGCGGGGGGGGACCATTGGTGAGCAGTTCTTC. Its translation: CASSLLRGGTIGEQFF.

The table lists this clonotype with a count of one. This chain joins TRBV20-1 and TRBJ2-2; 9 bases agree with TRBD1. The ends lost 8 bases at V and 5 bases at J; junction bases unmatched: 9. The length of the CDR3 is 14 residues. Looked up from germline, CDR1 is DFQATT and CDR2 is SNEGSKA (reference sequence). CDR3 protein: CSTQGQGRTGELFF. In nucleotides, the CDR3 is TGCAGTACACAGGGACAGGGTCGGACCGGGGAGCTGTTTTTT.

The V call is TRBV12-3 or TRBV12-4, the J call TRBJ2-7, with D uncertain. V gave up 1 base and J gave up 9 bases, with 10 bases separating them. The CDR3 has 12 residues. The CDR3 coding sequence is TGTGCCAGCAGTTTAGACATTATGGGGCAGTACTTC. Translation gives CASSLDIMGQYF.

V is TRBV20-1 and J is TRBJ2-1; 11 bases map to TRBD2. The CDR3 is made up of 15 amino acids. CDR1 is DFQATT and CDR2 is SNEGSKA in the germline V gene (reference sequence). The junction had 1 base not matched to a gene; V was cut back by 0 bases and J by 3 bases. The CDR3 DNA sequence: TGCAGTGCTAGAGATCTAGCGGGGGGCTACAATGAGCAGTTCTTC. Translated: CSARDLAGGYNEQFF.

CDR3: CASVATISPTDTQYF. The DNA of the CDR3 is TGTGCCAGCGTAGCGACTATCTCTCCCACAGATACGCAGTATTTT. This chain connects TRBV9 to TRBJ2-3; D is possibly TRBD2 (5 bases). In germline, CDR1 is SGDLS, CDR2 YYNGEE. This CDR3 is built from 15 residues. Trimming pared 7 bases from V and 2 bases from J, leaving 17 bases between. Full variable domain (remainder filled in from reference TRBV9 and TRBJ2-3): DSGVTQTPKHLITATGQRVTLRCSPRSGDLSVYWYQQSLDQGLQFLIQYYNGEERAKGNILERFSAQQFPDLHSELNLSSLELGDSALYFCASVATISPTDTQYFGPGTRLTVL.